This T cell receptor (beta chain) was observed in a study of somatic mutations in cytotoxic T cells in rheumatoid arthritis (dated by TCRdb to about 2017). About the study as a whole: Peripheral blood (around 28 ml EDTA) was collected from patients immediately after diagnosis and before any treatment began. For 55 to 70 rheumatoid arthritis patients and 20 healthy controls, TCRB deep sequencing was carried out. To characterize clonality, the study used TCRB deep sequencing while asking whether somatic mutations are carried by expanded CD8+ T-cell clones in newly diagnosed, untreated rheumatoid arthritis. Patients and controls did not essentially differ in median age, which was nearly identical between the groups. Sorted V beta1+ cells also underwent TCRB sequencing, and some V beta antibody-stained T-cell populations were flow-sorted at nearly 100% purity on a FACSAria II or Sony SH800.

Note on this clone: Its antigen target is currently unknown. No quality values exist for individual bases; no much larger clone is one base distant.

Trimming leaves V shorter by 1 base and J shorter by 4 bases, with the junction holding 11 bases beyond the gene matches. The CDR3 has 17 amino acids, counting the end cysteine and phenylalanine. Left in the record is the CDR3 DNA by itself, 51 bases read in frame from the first base. Reading the germline V gene gives CDR1 SGHRS and CDR2 YFSETQ. What the authors observed across the whole study: In patients, CD8+ clonality rose with age (Spearman r of about 0.51), which was not the case in healthy controls. The largest CD8+ clone made up more than 20% of CD8+ cells in about an eighth of the 65 patients, and blood and synovial fluid shared several identical CD8+ TCRB sequences. There was no significant difference in CD8+ T-cell clonality between rheumatoid arthritis patients and age-matched healthy controls. The antigen targets of the expanded CD8+ clones were unknown, and absence from virus-specific databases did not rule out viral specificity. No adjustment for multiple comparisons was made for the slight TRBV07 underrepresentation in patients.

Positive magnetic bead selection on an AutoMACS was used to isolate CD4+ and CD8+ cells, with flow cytometry used to check purity. Peripheral blood mononuclear cells were isolated by Ficoll-Paque PLUS density gradient separation. DNA was extracted from CD4-enriched, CD8-enriched or PBMC samples with Nucleospin Tissue or Tissue XS kits and quantified with a Qubit 2.0 fluorometer. Genomic DNA underwent TCRB CDR3 sequencing using the immunoSEQ assay. The published analysis was carried out like this. Published virus-specific TCRB sequences were compared with patient CD8+ clones larger than 1%, and only a few matches were found. The analyses included only productive TCRB rearrangements. Defining a clone by its unique TCRB CDR3 sequence, the study calculated clonality as a productive clonality index derived from Shannon entropy. Repertoire overlap for a pair of samples was computed from each clone's template counts relative to total templates per sample. Flow cytometry-measured V-gene usage correlated with V-gene usage from TCRB sequencing, with a Spearman r of more than 0.6. Held by TCRdb, this immuneACCESS table contains in-frame sequences only and omits some clones. Under half of the omission traces to an unresolved V gene where checked; the cause of the rest is unknown. D and trimming come from the DNA, and the V and J calls and clone size come from that table. The sample data list approximately 14,000 clones, and around nine tenths of these were observed just once. The ten largest account for under 20% of the sample.

Sequences were obtained from CD4+ T cells sorted from blood. The TCR originated in a man in his sixties or seventies with rheumatoid arthritis. Here the chain combines TRBV5-1 and TRBJ2-3, with TRBD2 matching 8 junction bases. CDR3 loop: CASSLSITGGGSDTQYF. The bases are TGCGCCAGCAGCTTGAGTATAACCGGGGGGGGGTCAGATACGCAGTATTTT. Supplemented by the reference TRBV5-1 and TRBJ2-3 proteins around the CDR3, the complete variable domain is KAGVTQTPRYLIKTRGQQVTLSCSPISGHRSVSWYQQTPGQGLQFLFEYFSETQRNKGNFPGRFSGRQFSNSRSEMNVSTLELGDSALYLCASSLSITGGGSDTQYFGPGTRLTVL.